Listed below are T cell receptor beta chains from one sample, sequenced in a study of T cell responses to AZD1222 COVID-19 vaccine. Clones were sequenced by immunoSEQ multiplex PCR, and TCRdb holds only the in-frame ones, with some missing. The sample contains more than 85,000 clones, 82% of which appear only once. Sequencing used peripheral blood, obtained on day 0 of AZD1222 vaccination. These receptor sequences come from an adult in good health. Both conserved end residues are part of each CDR3. A D gene is named only where the DNA matches it firmly. Clone size appears in some rows only: once, few, many, or a class for an expanded clone.

D: -; J: TRBJ2-7; V: TRBV30; size: -; DNA: TGTGCCTGGAAGGGTATGGACGAGCAGTACTTC; CDR3: CAWKGMDEQYF
D: -; J: TRBJ1-2; V: TRBV12-3/TRBV12-4; size: few; DNA: TGTGCCAGCAGTTTCGGGTTTATCTATGGCTACACCTTC; CDR3: CASSFGFIYGYTF
D: TRBD2; J: TRBJ2-3; V: TRBV9; size: -; DNA: TGTGCCAGCAGCGTAGCTACGGGGGGGGGCACAGATACGCAGTATTTT; CDR3: CASSVATGGGTDTQYF
D: -; J: TRBJ2-1; V: TRBV29-1; size: -; DNA: TGCAGCGTTGTTCGGACAGTATCGGGTGAGCAGTTCTTC; CDR3: CSVVRTVSGEQFF
D: -; J: TRBJ1-2; V: TRBV19; size: few; DNA: TGTGCCAGTAGGGTTGGGGGGGCCGGCGGCTACACCTTC; CDR3: CASRVGGAGGYTF
D: -; J: TRBJ2-7; V: TRBV3-1/TRBV3-2; size: -; DNA: TGTGCCAGCAGCCAATTTCAGGGCCACGATTCGGGCGAGCAGTACTTC; CDR3: CASSQFQGHDSGEQYF
D: -; J: TRBJ1-2; V: TRBV9; size: -; DNA: TGTGCCAGCAGCGTAGGAAGGGGTGGGCCTAACTATGGCTACACCTTC; CDR3: CASSVGRGGPNYGYTF
D: -; J: TRBJ1-5; V: TRBV29-1; size: -; DNA: TGCAGCGTTGACTACCAGACCAGCAATCAGCCCCAGCATTTT; CDR3: CSVDYQTSNQPQHF
D: TRBD1; J: TRBJ1-2; V: TRBV6-2/TRBV6-3; size: -; DNA: TGTGCCAGCAGTTACGCACAGGGGATCTATGGCTACACCTTC; CDR3: CASSYAQGIYGYTF
D: TRBD1; J: TRBJ1-2; V: TRBV10-3; size: -; DNA: TGTGCCATCAGAGGACAGGGTGGGCTAAGCGGGGGCTACACCTTC; CDR3: CAIRGQGGLSGGYTF
D: -; J: TRBJ1-1; V: TRBV15; size: -; DNA: TGTGCCACCAGCAGAGATCAGGGTGGTGAAGCTTTCTTT; CDR3: CATSRDQGGEAFF
D: TRBD1; J: TRBJ1-2; V: TRBV5-5; size: -; DNA: TGTGCCAGCAGCTGGGGACAGGTGGTGGACTATGGCTACACCTTC; CDR3: CASSWGQVVDYGYTF
D: TRBD1; J: TRBJ2-7; V: TRBV24-1; size: -; DNA: TGTGCCACCAGTGACCAATCTCTCTGGGACAGGGGTGAGGCCGAGCAGTACTTC; CDR3: CATSDQSLWDRGEAEQYF
D: -; J: TRBJ2-7; V: TRBV11-1; size: -; DNA: TGTGCCAGCAGCCTGGGGCACTCCTACGAGCAGTACTTC; CDR3: CASSLGHSYEQYF
D: -; J: TRBJ2-2; V: TRBV6-2/TRBV6-3; size: -; DNA: TGTGCCAGCAGTTACCCCTTTCGTGTCGGGGCCGGGGAGCTGTTTTTT; CDR3: CASSYPFRVGAGELFF
D: -; J: TRBJ2-4; V: TRBV12-3/TRBV12-4; size: few; DNA: TGTGCCAGCAGTTTACCAGTAAACATTCAGTACTTC; CDR3: CASSLPVNIQYF
D: -; J: TRBJ2-2; V: TRBV6-2/TRBV6-3; size: -; DNA: TGTGCCAGCAGCACCAAGACCGGGGAGCTGTTTTTT; CDR3: CASSTKTGELFF
D: -; J: TRBJ1-6; V: TRBV27; size: -; DNA: TGTGCCAGCAGTCTCCACTACAGGGTTAATTCACCCCTCCACTTT; CDR3: CASSLHYRVNSPLHF
D: -; J: TRBJ2-2; V: TRBV6-1; size: -; DNA: TGTGCCAGCAGTGAAGGGAGCAGGAAAAAGGGATGGAACACCGGGGAGCTGTTTTTT; CDR3: CASSEGSRKKGWNTGELFF
D: -; J: TRBJ2-3; V: TRBV9; size: -; DNA: TGTGCCAGCAGCGTTGGACTAAGCCAAATATTGGATACGCAGTATTTT; CDR3: CASSVGLSQILDTQYF
D: TRBD1; J: TRBJ1-5; V: TRBV7-6; size: -; DNA: TGTGCCAGCAGCGAGGCGAGACAGGGGGGAAAGCCCCAGCATTTT; CDR3: CASSEARQGGKPQHF
D: -; J: TRBJ1-1; V: TRBV18; size: -; DNA: TGTGCCAGCTCAGTCCGGGACTGGGCTTTCTTT; CDR3: CASSVRDWAFF
D: -; J: TRBJ1-3; V: TRBV6-5; size: -; DNA: TGTGCCAGCACGGGAAGTAGAATCTCTGGAAACACCATATATTTT; CDR3: CASTGSRISGNTIYF
D: TRBD1; J: TRBJ2-4; V: TRBV19; size: -; DNA: TGTGCCAGTAGTATCGGACAGGGGAGGCTCGAAAACATTCAGTACTTC; CDR3: CASSIGQGRLENIQYF
D: -; J: TRBJ2-3; V: TRBV4-3; size: -; DNA: TGCGCCAGCAGCCAAGTTCTGGTAGATACGCAGTATTTT; CDR3: CASSQVLVDTQYF
D: -; J: TRBJ1-2; V: TRBV5-1; size: -; DNA: TGCGCCAGCAGCTTGGCCTCTCAGGCTCCCTATGGCTACACCTTC; CDR3: CASSLASQAPYGYTF
D: -; J: TRBJ1-2; V: TRBV13; size: -; DNA: TGTGCCAGCAGCCTCAACTTACAGGGAATCGATGGCTACACCTTC; CDR3: CASSLNLQGIDGYTF
D: TRBD1; J: TRBJ2-1; V: TRBV7-2; size: -; DNA: TGTGCCAGCAGCCCGGACAGGGGATTGAATGAGCAGTTCTTC; CDR3: CASSPDRGLNEQFF
D: -; J: TRBJ1-5; V: TRBV19; size: once; DNA: TGTGCCAGTAGTATATCGGAAAATAGCAATCAGCCCCAGCATTTT; CDR3: CASSISENSNQPQHF
D: -; J: TRBJ1-1; V: TRBV6-6; size: -; DNA: TGTGCCAGCAGTCGCTTCGGGGGGGGAGGTGCGAACACTGAAGCTTTCTTT; CDR3: CASSRFGGGGANTEAFF
D: TRBD1; J: TRBJ2-1; V: TRBV19; size: -; DNA: TGTGCCAGTAGTGCAAAAGACAGGGGCGGTTCCTACAATGAGCAGTTCTTC; CDR3: CASSAKDRGGSYNEQFF
D: -; J: TRBJ2-5; V: TRBV7-3; size: -; DNA: TGTGCCAGCAGTTCCGCCGACAGCCAAGAGACCCAGTACTTC; CDR3: CASSSADSQETQYF
D: -; J: TRBJ2-3; V: TRBV6-5; size: -; DNA: TGTGCCAGCAGTTACCTCGGGGATACGCAGTATTTT; CDR3: CASSYLGDTQYF
D: -; J: TRBJ1-1; V: TRBV4-2; size: -; DNA: TGTGCCAGCAGCCATTTGGACAGGAACACTGAAGCTTTCTTT; CDR3: CASSHLDRNTEAFF
D: -; J: TRBJ2-7; V: TRBV5-4; size: -; DNA: TGTGCCAGCAGCTCAGACAGGGGAGGGACCTACGAGCAGTACTTC; CDR3: CASSSDRGGTYEQYF
D: TRBD1; J: TRBJ1-5; V: TRBV5-4; size: once; DNA: TGTGCCAGCAGCTCAGGGACAGGGAATCAGCCCCAGCATTTT; CDR3: CASSSGTGNQPQHF
D: -; J: TRBJ1-1; V: TRBV2; size: -; DNA: TGTGCCAGCACCCTACAGGGTAACACTGAAGCTTTCTTT; CDR3: CASTLQGNTEAFF
D: TRBD2; J: TRBJ2-1; V: TRBV7-2; size: -; DNA: TGTGCCAGCAGCTTCCTCGGTGCGGGGGGGCCGGGTAATGAGCAGTTCTTC; CDR3: CASSFLGAGGPGNEQFF
D: -; J: TRBJ1-1; V: TRBV5-1; size: -; DNA: TGCGCCAGCAGTACTGAGATGAACACTGAAGCTTTCTTT; CDR3: CASSTEMNTEAFF
D: -; J: TRBJ2-5; V: TRBV5-6; size: -; DNA: TGTGCCAGCAGCTCGGGTAGTAAGACCCAGTACTTC; CDR3: CASSSGSKTQYF
D: TRBD1; J: TRBJ2-7; V: TRBV11-2; size: -; DNA: TGTGCCAGCAGCTTAGCTACGACAGGGGGCTATCACCTCTACGAGCAGTACTTC; CDR3: CASSLATTGGYHLYEQYF
D: -; J: TRBJ1-1; V: TRBV19; size: -; DNA: TGTGCCAGTAGTAGTTGGGGCACTGAAGCTTTCTTT; CDR3: CASSSWGTEAFF
D: -; J: TRBJ1-6; V: TRBV9; size: -; DNA: TGTGCCAGCAGCGGACAGGCGAATTCACCCCTCCACTTT; CDR3: CASSGQANSPLHF
D: TRBD1; J: TRBJ2-7; V: TRBV19; size: once; DNA: TGTGCCAGTAACCACCGTCCCGGGACAGGGATCAACGAGCAGTACTTC; CDR3: CASNHRPGTGINEQYF
D: -; J: TRBJ1-2; V: TRBV5-5; size: few; DNA: TGTGCCAGCAGCTTGGTTCACGGGTCTGACTATGGCTACACCTTC; CDR3: CASSLVHGSDYGYTF
D: -; J: TRBJ2-2; V: TRBV6-2/TRBV6-3; size: once; DNA: TGTGCCAGCAGTTGGTACTGGGACTCTTACACCGGGGAGCTGTTTTTT; CDR3: CASSWYWDSYTGELFF
D: -; J: TRBJ1-5; V: TRBV6-5; size: -; DNA: TGTGCCAGCAGTTACCTGGGTGGGCATCAGCCCCAGCATTTT; CDR3: CASSYLGGHQPQHF
D: -; J: TRBJ1-5; V: TRBV19; size: -; DNA: TGTGCCAGTAATTCGAAGATTCAGTTAAATCAGCCCCAGCATTTT; CDR3: CASNSKIQLNQPQHF
D: -; J: TRBJ2-5; V: TRBV21-1; size: -; DNA: TGTGCCAGCAGCACTCCTCCGGACAGGGTCCAAGAGACCCAGTACTTC; CDR3: CASSTPPDRVQETQYF
D: -; J: TRBJ1-2; V: TRBV5-8; size: once; DNA: TGTGCCAGCAGCTCCCGGGTCGGGCGTTACGGCTACACCTTC; CDR3: CASSSRVGRYGYTF
D: -; J: TRBJ1-6; V: TRBV5-1; size: -; DNA: TGCGCCAGCAGCAGGGAGGCGGATCCTAATTCACCCCTCCACTTT; CDR3: CASSREADPNSPLHF
D: -; J: TRBJ2-1; V: TRBV4-2; size: many; DNA: TGTGCCAGCAGCCCGTTGATAGGGGCGGATGGGAATGAGCAGTTCTTC; CDR3: CASSPLIGADGNEQFF
D: TRBD2; J: TRBJ2-1; V: TRBV5-6; size: -; DNA: TGTGCCAGCAGCTTGGAAGGTAGCGGGGGGGCTTACAATGAGCAGTTCTTC; CDR3: CASSLEGSGGAYNEQFF
D: TRBD1; J: TRBJ1-2; V: TRBV7-9; size: -; DNA: TGTGCCAGCAGCCGGGACAGCTCCTATGGCTACACCTTC; CDR3: CASSRDSSYGYTF
D: TRBD1; J: TRBJ1-2; V: TRBV18; size: -; DNA: TGTGCCAGCTCACCAGAATCCCTAGGGACAGGGCGCAGTGGCTACACCTTC; CDR3: CASSPESLGTGRSGYTF
D: -; J: TRBJ2-7; V: TRBV14; size: -; DNA: TGTGCCAGCAGCCGATTAGCATACGAGCAGTACTTC; CDR3: CASSRLAYEQYF
D: TRBD2; J: TRBJ2-5; V: TRBV7-2; size: once; DNA: TGTGCCAGCAGCCCTTCCTTACTAGCGGCAGAAGAGACCCAGTACTTC; CDR3: CASSPSLLAAEETQYF
D: -; J: TRBJ1-2; V: TRBV29-1; size: once; DNA: TGCAGCGTAGTACAGGGTAACAGCTATGGCTACACCTTC; CDR3: CSVVQGNSYGYTF
D: -; J: TRBJ1-1; V: TRBV7-9; size: -; DNA: TGTGCCAGCAGCCAACAGGTGAACACTGAAGCTTTCTTT; CDR3: CASSQQVNTEAFF